This TCR beta chain is drawn from a study of T-cell reconstitution after alpha-beta-depleted transplantation in children. Study findings and constraints: It was newly produced T cells that mostly accounted for T-cell counts and diversity one year after transplant. Several patients had high TCRbeta diversity at day 60; it came from surviving recipient T cells and thymic progenitors.

The CDR3 has 11 residues. The germline V and J ends were trimmed by 7 bases and 5 bases, with 8 bases remaining between them. Per the germline V gene, CDR1 is MGHDK and CDR2 is SYGVNS. This clonotype occurred many times. Its antigen is unidentified. Unique molecular identifiers were incorporated during preparation of the TCRbeta library. TCRdb re-called the PCR reads with MiXCR, one entry per CDR3 protein. This sample carries 200,000 or so distinct CDR3 sequences, around 5.9% of them seen once, and the ten largest clones take about 4.3%. Source: PBMCs, taken before TCRalphabeta/CD19-depleted stem cell transplant. The clonotype was recovered from a girl under three years old with combined immunodeficiency, due to receive a stem cell transplant. V is TRBV25-1 and J is TRBJ2-5; D gene unclear. The CDR3 spells CASTQTETQYF. As DNA, the CDR3 is TGTGCCAGCACCCAGACGGAGACCCAGTACTTC.